This T cell receptor beta chain was sequenced during a study of OX40 agonist ivuxolimab in advanced cancers. The overall study: The diagnoses of dose-escalation patients were hepatocellular carcinoma, melanoma, renal cell or head and neck cancer.

This CDR3 is 14 amino acids long. Trimming removed 5 bases from V and 2 bases from J; junction bases left unmatched: 4. Looked up from germline, CDR1 is MNHEY and CDR2 is SMNVEV (reference sequence). TCRdb's copy holds only in-frame clones and misses some; the assay was immunoSEQ multiplex PCR. The data hold approximately 33,000 clones, with approximately 86% observed a single time. The material sequenced was CD4+ or CD8+ T cells sorted from blood, taken in a trial of the OX40 agonist ivuxolimab. The chain carries TRBV27 and TRBJ2-7; 9 nucleotides line up with TRBD2. The source is an adult with an advanced solid tumor such as melanoma, head and neck, liver or kidney cancer. CDR3 sequence (DNA): TGTGCCAGCAGTCTAGCGGGATACGCCTACGAGCAGTACTTC. This codes for CASSLAGYAYEQYF.